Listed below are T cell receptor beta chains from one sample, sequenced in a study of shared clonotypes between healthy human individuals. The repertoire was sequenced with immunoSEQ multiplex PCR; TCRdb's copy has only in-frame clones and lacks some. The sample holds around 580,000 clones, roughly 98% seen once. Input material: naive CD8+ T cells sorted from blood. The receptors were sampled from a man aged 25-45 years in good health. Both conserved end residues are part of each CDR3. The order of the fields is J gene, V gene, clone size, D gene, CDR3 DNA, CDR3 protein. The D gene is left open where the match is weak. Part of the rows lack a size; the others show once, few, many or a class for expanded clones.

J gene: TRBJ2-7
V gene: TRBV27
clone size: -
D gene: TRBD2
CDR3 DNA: TGTGCCAGGGCCTTCAAACCAGCGGGGCGCTCCTACGAGCAGTACTTC
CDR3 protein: CARAFKPAGRSYEQYF

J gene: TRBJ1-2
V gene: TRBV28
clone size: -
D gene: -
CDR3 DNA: TGTGCCAGCAACAGGGACTATGGCTACACCTTC
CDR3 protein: CASNRDYGYTF

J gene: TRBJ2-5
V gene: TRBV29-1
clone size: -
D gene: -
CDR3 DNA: TGCAGCGCCGAGTTTACGGGGGCGGAGACCCAGTACTTC
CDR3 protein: CSAEFTGAETQYF

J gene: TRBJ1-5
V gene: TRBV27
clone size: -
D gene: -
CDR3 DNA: TGTGCCAGCAGTTTATCCCGCGATCAGCCCCAGCATTTT
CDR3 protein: CASSLSRDQPQHF

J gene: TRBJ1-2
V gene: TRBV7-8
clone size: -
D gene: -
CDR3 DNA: TGTGCCAGCAGCTTTACGGCTTTTGGGGTAGCTAACTATGGCTACACCTTC
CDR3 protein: CASSFTAFGVANYGYTF

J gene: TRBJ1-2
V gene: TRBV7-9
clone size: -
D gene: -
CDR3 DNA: TGTGCCAGCAGCCAAATTACGGTCCCCTATGGCTACACCTTC
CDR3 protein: CASSQITVPYGYTF

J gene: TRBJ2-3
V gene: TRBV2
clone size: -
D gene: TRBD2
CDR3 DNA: TGTGCCGGATACGAGACTAGCGGGACCCGTCCAGATACGCAGTATTTT
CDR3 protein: CAGYETSGTRPDTQYF

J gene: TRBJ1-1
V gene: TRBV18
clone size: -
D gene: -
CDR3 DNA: TGTGCCAGCTCACCAGGCTACCCCCGTCTCCCGAACACTGAAGCTTTCTTT
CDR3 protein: CASSPGYPRLPNTEAFF

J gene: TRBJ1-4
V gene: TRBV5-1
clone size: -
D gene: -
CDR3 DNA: TGCGCCAGCAGCTGGGAGTCCTCCCTTAATGAAAAACTGTTTTTT
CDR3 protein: CASSWESSLNEKLFF

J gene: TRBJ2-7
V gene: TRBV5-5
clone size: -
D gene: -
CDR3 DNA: TGTGCCAGCAGCTCGTCCAGCAAGTTCACCTACGAGCAGTACTTC
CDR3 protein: CASSSSSKFTYEQYF

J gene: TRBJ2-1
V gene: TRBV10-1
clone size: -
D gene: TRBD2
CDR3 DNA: TGCGCCAGCAGTGAGATACTAGCGGGAGTGAATGAGCAGTTCTTC
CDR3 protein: CASSEILAGVNEQFF

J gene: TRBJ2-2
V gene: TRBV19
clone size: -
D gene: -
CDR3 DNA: TGTGCCACTAACCCCTGGGGTTTGTGGGAGTACGAGAACACCGGGGAGCTGTTTTTT
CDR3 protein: CATNPWGLWEYENTGELFF

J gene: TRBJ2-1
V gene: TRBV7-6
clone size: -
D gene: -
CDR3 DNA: TGTGCCAGCAGCCTTCGGGGTTACGGGAGCTCCTACAATGAGCAGTTCTTC
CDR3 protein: CASSLRGYGSSYNEQFF

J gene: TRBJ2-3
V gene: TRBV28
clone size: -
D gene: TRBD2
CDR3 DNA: TGTGCCAGCAGTACACCGAGTTGGCTAGCGGAGGGCACAGATACGCAGTATTTT
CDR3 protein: CASSTPSWLAEGTDTQYF

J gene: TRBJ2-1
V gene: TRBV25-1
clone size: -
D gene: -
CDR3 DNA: TGTGCCAGCAGTGAAGGTGTATATCTCAATGAGCAGTTCTTC
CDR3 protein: CASSEGVYLNEQFF

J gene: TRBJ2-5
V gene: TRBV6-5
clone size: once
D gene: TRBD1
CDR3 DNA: TGTGCCAGCAGTCTATTTTCGACAGGGGAGACCCAGTACTTC
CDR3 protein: CASSLFSTGETQYF

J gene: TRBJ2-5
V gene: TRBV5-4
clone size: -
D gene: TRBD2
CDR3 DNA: TGTGCCAGCAGCCCGGGGTCGGCTAGCGGGCGTCCCCCGTACTTC
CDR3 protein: CASSPGSASGRPPYF

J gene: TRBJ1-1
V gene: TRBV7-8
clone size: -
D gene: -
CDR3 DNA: TGTGCCAGCACCAAAACAGGCATGAACACTGAAGCTTTCTTT
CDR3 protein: CASTKTGMNTEAFF

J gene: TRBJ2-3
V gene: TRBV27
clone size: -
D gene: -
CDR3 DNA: TGTGCCAGCAGTTTATCCGGGAGAGGGTATACGCAGTATTTT
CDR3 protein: CASSLSGRGYTQYF

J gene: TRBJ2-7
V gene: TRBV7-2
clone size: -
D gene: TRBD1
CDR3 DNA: TGTGCCAGCAGCTTAGCCGGGACAGGGGATGAGCAGTACTTC
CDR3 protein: CASSLAGTGDEQYF

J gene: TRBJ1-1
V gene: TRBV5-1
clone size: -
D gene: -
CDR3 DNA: TGCGCCAGCAGCTTGTCGATACTTAACACTGAAGCTTTCTTT
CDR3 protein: CASSLSILNTEAFF

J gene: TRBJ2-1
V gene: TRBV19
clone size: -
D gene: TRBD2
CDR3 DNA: TGTGCCAGTAGTACCCTGGGGGGACTAGACTCCTACAATGAGCAGTTCTTC
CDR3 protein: CASSTLGGLDSYNEQFF

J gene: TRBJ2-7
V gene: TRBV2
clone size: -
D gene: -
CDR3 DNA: TGTGCCAGCAGTGAAGATGGGGGGCCCACCTACGAGCAGTACTTC
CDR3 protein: CASSEDGGPTYEQYF

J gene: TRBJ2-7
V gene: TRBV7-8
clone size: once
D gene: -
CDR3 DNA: TGTGCCAGCACACCTGGGGGGACGTCCTACGAGCAGTACTTC
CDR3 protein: CASTPGGTSYEQYF

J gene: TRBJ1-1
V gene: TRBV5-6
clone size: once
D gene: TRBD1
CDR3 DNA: TGTGCCAGCAGCTTGGCCGGGACAGGGGTGAACACTGAAGCTTTCTTT
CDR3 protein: CASSLAGTGVNTEAFF

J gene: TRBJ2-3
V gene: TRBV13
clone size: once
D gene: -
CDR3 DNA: TGTGCCAGCAGCTTGGAGGACACAGATACGCAGTATTTT
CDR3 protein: CASSLEDTDTQYF

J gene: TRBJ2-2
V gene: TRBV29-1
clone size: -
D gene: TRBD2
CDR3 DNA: TGCAGCGTTGCCCCCTCGGGGGAGGGATCGAACACCGGGGAGCTGTTTTTT
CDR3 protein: CSVAPSGEGSNTGELFF

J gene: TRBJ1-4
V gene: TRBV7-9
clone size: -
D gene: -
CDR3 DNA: TGTGCCAGCAGCCTCGGGGGACTCCTGTTTTTT
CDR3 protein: CASSLGGLLFF